This T cell receptor (beta chain) is drawn from a study of somatic mutations in cytotoxic T cells in rheumatoid arthritis. About the study: Among the T-cell populations stained with V beta antibodies, some were separated by flow sorting at nearly 100% purity, including V beta1+ cells whose TCRB was sequenced.

The data were produced by immunoSEQ multiplex PCR, yet TCRdb's version contains in-frame clones alone and is incomplete. The data contain around 15,000 clones, 70% to 80% of them singletons. The CDR3 has 13 residues. Trimming cost V 0 bases and J 6 bases, with 7 bases left between them. Germline V gene sequence: CDR1 MRHNA, CDR2 SNTAGT. For this clone: Its antigen is undetermined.

General study findings and limits: Age was associated with higher CD8+ clonality in rheumatoid arthritis patients, not in healthy controls.

The sequenced material came from CD8+ T cells sorted from blood. The receptor's source is an adult with rheumatoid arthritis. The chain uses TRBV6-4 and TRBJ2-3; no definite D call. The DNA for the CDR3 is TGTGCCAGCAGTGACTCCGAGTTGGATACGCAGTATTTT. Translating gives CASSDSELDTQYF.